The 24 T cell receptor beta chains reported below all come from one sample, sequenced in a study of T cell responses to AZD1222 COVID-19 vaccine. Method: immunoSEQ multiplex PCR; TCRdb's copy keeps in-frame clones and lacks some. The sample records approximately 100,000 clones, around 90% being singletons. This material consisted of peripheral blood, taken on day 0 of AZD1222 vaccination. These receptor sequences come from an adult in good health.

The chain links TRBV5-1 to TRBJ1-1; 9 bases agree with TRBD1. This CDR3 spans 16 amino acids. Trimming at V came to 3 bases and at J to 4 bases, leaving 10 bases not matched to a gene. From germline, CDR1 is SGHRS and CDR2 YFSETQ. The CDR3 DNA is TGCGCCAGCAGCTCCCAGGGACAGGGAGGTAGCACTGAAGCTTTCTTT. Its translation: CASSSQGQGGSTEAFF.

The V gene is TRBV7-9, the J gene TRBJ1-1; D not resolved. Germline values: CDR1 SEHNR, CDR2 FQNEAQ (reference sequence). The CDR3 has 12 residues. With 5 bases removed from V and 6 bases from J, the gap between germline ends came to 10 bases. The CDR3 DNA follows: TGTGCCAGCAGCCTGACAAACCCTGAAGCTTTCTTT. It translates to CASSLTNPEAFF.

The chain recombines TRBV27 with TRBJ2-3, with a weak D call TRBD1 (5 bases). Trimming took off 5 bases at V and 4 bases at J, with 13 bases between the two ends. Germline CDR1 is MNHEY and CDR2 is SMNVEV (reference sequence). CDR3 length equals 14 residues. The CDR3 reads CASSPRQLSDTQYF. CDR3 coding DNA: TGTGCCAGCAGTCCCCGACAGCTTTCAGATACGCAGTATTTT.

The rearrangement joins TRBV27 to TRBJ2-5; D uncertain. The length of the CDR3 is 13 residues. Germline V gene sequence: CDR1 MNHEY, CDR2 SMNVEV (reference sequence). Between the trimmed V and J ends, which lost 2 bases and 8 bases, there was a span of 12 bases. The DNA for the CDR3 is TGTGCCAGCAGTTTAGGGCTCACCGGTACCCAGTACTTC. Amino acids: CASSLGLTGTQYF.

In DNA form, the CDR3 reads TGTGCCAGCTCACCTCAAACTAATGAAAAACTGTTTTTT. Protein product: CASSPQTNEKLFF. The rearrangement links TRBV18 to TRBJ1-4; no reliable D call. V was cut by 3 bases and J by 1 base, with 3 bases left in between. The CDR3 loop spans 13 amino acids. The germline V gene has CDR1 KGHSH and CDR2 LQKENI.

The genes are TRBV2 and TRBJ1-1, with a weak D call TRBD1 (6 bases). Germline CDR1 and CDR2: SNHLY and FYNNEI. Trimming took off 8 bases at V and 10 bases at J, with 11 bases between the two ends. This CDR3 region has 10 residues. Here the CDR3 reads CASEQGAAFF. CDR3 DNA sequence: TGTGCCAGCGAACAGGGTGCAGCTTTCTTT. Variable domain in full (rest from reference TRBV2 and TRBJ1-1): EPEVTQTPSHQVTQMGQEVILRCVPISNHLYFYWYRQILGQKVEFLVSFYNNEISEKSEIFDDQFSVERPDGSNFTLKIRSTKLEDSAMYFCASEQGAAFFGQGTRLTVV.

This clone was counted a single time. This chain joins TRBV7-9 and TRBJ2-7; 9 bases are shared with TRBD1. Germline V gene lookup returns CDR1 SEHNR and CDR2 FQNEAQ (reference sequence). Unmatched junction bases numbered 8, after V lost 5 bases and J lost 3 bases. This CDR3 contains 15 residues. CDR3 sequence (DNA): TGTGCCAGCAGCCCCTTTCCGGGACAGGGCTACGAGCAGTACTTC. Translated, it gives CASSPFPGQGYEQYF.

The chain has TRBV5-4 and TRBJ2-5, with TRBD2 matching 10 bases. The length of the CDR3 is 16 residues. Per germline, CDR1 SGHNT and CDR2 YYREEE (reference sequence). The V gene end was trimmed by 4 bases and the J gene end by 1 base; junction bases not matched to a gene: 7. CDR3 DNA: TGTGCCAGCAGCCCCCTAGCGGGAGCGACCCAAGAGACCCAGTACTTC. As protein: CASSPLAGATQETQYF.

This chain links TRBV24-1 with TRBJ2-1; perhaps TRBD2 as D (7 bases). The germline gives CDR1 KGHDR, CDR2 SFDVKD. This CDR3 is 17 amino acids long. V was cut by 4 bases and J by 0 bases, with 15 bases left in between. This CDR3 is CATSDGMGGASYNEQFF. The CDR3 DNA reads TGTGCCACCAGTGACGGAATGGGGGGGGCCTCCTACAATGAGCAGTTCTTC.

This sequence joins TRBV11-2 and TRBJ2-1; no clear D. The CDR3 is made up of 14 amino acids. Germline V gives CDR1 SGHAT, CDR2 FQNNGV. V lost 0 bases to trimming and J lost 6 bases, with 9 bases between them. The CDR3 nucleotides are TGTGCCAGCAGCTTAGATCCTTTCCCCAATGAGCAGTTCTTC. Protein sequence: CASSLDPFPNEQFF.

This rearrangement joins TRBV7-6 to TRBJ2-2, with 11 bases fitting TRBD2. Germline V gene lookup returns CDR1 SGHVS and CDR2 FNYEAQ. This CDR3 is 15 amino acids long. The trim removed 2 bases at V and 5 bases at J, leaving 1 base unmatched. CDR3 residues: CASSLRLAGTGELFF. The CDR3 DNA reads TGTGCCAGCAGCTTAAGACTAGCGGGGACCGGGGAGCTGTTTTTT.

The chain employs TRBV3-1 (or the pseudogene TRBV3-2) and TRBJ1-2; TRBD1 is a possible D gene (6 bases). This CDR3 comprises 16 residues. Trimming stripped 1 base from V and 4 bases from J, with 16 bases between. Germline V gives CDR1 LGHDT, CDR2 YNNKEL (reference sequence). CDR3 in DNA: TGTGCCAGCAGCCAAGGCCACGGGGGCGAACCCTATGGCTACACCTTC. Its translation is CASSQGHGGEPYGYTF.

CDR3 DNA: TGTGCCACCAGCGGTCCGGGACACGGTAATGAAAAACTGTTTTTT. It encodes CATSGPGHGNEKLFF. The V call is TRBV15, the J call TRBJ1-4, with TRBD1 as a possible D gene (6 bases). Germline lookup yields CDR1 LNHNV and CDR2 YYDKDF (reference sequence). The CDR3 is made up of 15 amino acids. The V end was cut by 5 bases, the J end by 4 bases, with 14 bases between.

The rearrangement links TRBV18 to TRBJ2-1; D perhaps matches TRBD1 (5 bases). V was trimmed by 1 base and J by 8 bases, leaving 15 bases between them. The germline gives CDR1 KGHSH, CDR2 LQKENI. CDR3 length: 15 residues. CDR3 sequence reads: CASSPRGSGLDEQFF. DNA for the CDR3: TGTGCCAGCTCACCACGGGGCTCAGGGCTCGATGAGCAGTTCTTC.

The chain carries TRBV7-9 and TRBJ1-3; no firm D call. The CDR3 extends over 13 amino acids. The germline V gene has CDR1 SEHNR and CDR2 FQNEAQ (reference sequence). Trimming removed 1 base at V and 5 bases at J, with 6 bases between. CDR3 amino acids: CASSLEARNTIYF. In nucleotides, the CDR3 is TGTGCCAGCAGCTTAGAGGCACGAAACACCATATATTTT.

The V gene is TRBV18, the J gene TRBJ1-4; a possible D gene is TRBD1 (5 bases). The CDR3 totals 15 residues. Germline CDR1 is KGHSH and CDR2 is LQKENI. V shed 2 bases and J shed 8 bases, with 15 bases lying between them. CDR3 bases: TGTGCCAGCTCACCAGGGCAGGGCCCTAGCGAAAAACTGTTTTTT. Its translation is CASSPGQGPSEKLFF.

V usage is TRBV18 and J usage is TRBJ1-2, with 10 nucleotides matching TRBD1. V shed 4 bases, J shed 8 bases, and the junction held 7 bases outside the gene matches. The CDR3 runs to 14 residues. Germline CDR1 and CDR2: KGHSH and LQKENI. This CDR3 reads CASSRPTGGRGYTF. The CDR3 DNA follows: TGTGCCAGCTCACGCCCGACAGGGGGCCGGGGCTACACCTTC.

The V call is TRBV7-9, the J call TRBJ1-2; D unclear. The ends were cut back, 7 bases at V and 0 bases at J, with 9 bases in the middle. Germline V CDR1 and CDR2: SEHNR, FQNEAQ (reference sequence). The CDR3 has 13 residues. The CDR3 coding sequence is TGTGCCAGCACCCTCTCTGCTAACTATGGCTACACCTTC. Translated, it gives CASTLSANYGYTF.

The gene calls are TRBV11-2 and TRBJ1-1; no clear D gene. This CDR3 is built from 14 residues. Looked up from germline, CDR1 is SGHAT and CDR2 is FQNNGV. Trimming cost V 3 bases and J 2 bases, with 10 bases left between them. CDR3 sequence: CASSLSGRNTEAFF. The DNA of the CDR3 is TGTGCCAGCAGCTTGTCCGGGAGAAACACTGAAGCTTTCTTT. The full variable domain, rest sourced from reference TRBV11-2 and TRBJ1-1, is EAGVAQSPRYKIIEKRQSVAFWCNPISGHATLYWYQQILGQGPKLLIQFQNNGVVDDSQLPKDRFSAERLKGVDSTLKIQPAKLEDSAVYLCASSLSGRNTEAFFGQGTRLTVV.

The genes are TRBV2 and TRBJ1-4, with 7 nucleotides matching TRBD1. The length of the CDR3 is 12 residues. V shed 6 bases, J shed 14 bases, and the junction held 9 bases outside the gene matches. Germline V CDR1 and CDR2: SNHLY, FYNNEI. The CDR3 loop is CASRGEGARLFF. DNA for the CDR3: TGTGCCAGCAGGGGGGAGGGGGCGCGTCTGTTTTTT.

The J gene is TRBJ1-2, the V gene TRBV2; unclear D gene. Germline lookup yields CDR1 SNHLY and CDR2 FYNNEI. The CDR3 is 13 residues long. The ends were cut back, 4 bases at V and 2 bases at J, with 8 bases in the middle. The CDR3 DNA follows: TGTGCCAGCAGTGTTGACACCAACTATGGCTACACCTTC. Its translation: CASSVDTNYGYTF.

The rearrangement joins TRBV2 to TRBJ1-5; 9 nucleotides line up with TRBD1. With 10 bases clipped from V and 7 bases from J, the junction kept 14 bases outside the gene matches. This CDR3 region has 15 residues. CDR1 is SNHLY, CDR2 FYNNEI, per germline. CDR3: CATNEGTGPRQPQHF. CDR3 nucleotide sequence: TGTGCCACAAACGAAGGGACAGGGCCACGCCAGCCCCAGCATTTT. Looking up the rest from reference TRBV2 and TRBJ1-5 gives the full variable domain: EPEVTQTPSHQVTQMGQEVILRCVPISNHLYFYWYRQILGQKVEFLVSFYNNEISEKSEIFDDQFSVERPDGSNFTLKIRSTKLEDSAMYFCATNEGTGPRQPQHFGDGTRLSIL.

This sequence joins TRBV7-6 and TRBJ1-5; possibly TRBD1 for D (5 bases). In germline, CDR1 is SGHVS, CDR2 FNYEAQ. CDR3 length: 17 amino acids. Trimming cost V 1 base and J 0 bases, with 13 bases left between them. The CDR3 loop is CASSLEGSVASNQPQHF. The CDR3 bases are TGTGCCAGCAGCTTAGAGGGGAGTGTTGCTAGCAATCAGCCCCAGCATTTT.

The chain uses TRBV21-1 and TRBJ1-1; the D call TRBD1 from the table was never checked on the DNA. TRBV21-1 is reported as a pseudogene. The CDR3 covers 15 residues. CDR3 coding DNA: TGTGCCAGCGGTAGCCCGGGACAGGGGGTCACTGAAGCTTTCTTT. Amino acid sequence: CASGSPGQGVTEAFF.